This T cell receptor beta chain was retrieved from a study of response to subunit inactivated influenza vaccine. The CDR3 is 12 amino acids. Germline CDR1 is LGHDT and CDR2 is YNNKEL (reference sequence). Trimming took off 1 base at V and 6 bases at J, with 6 bases between the two ends. TCRdb analysed the RT-PCR reads with MiXCR anew, one entry per CDR3 protein. The data hold roughly 500,000 distinct CDR3 sequences, with more than 15% observed a single time. The chain has TRBV3-1 and TRBJ1-2, with D unresolved. This receptor was obtained from a man aged 45 to 75 who received an inactivated influenza vaccine. Sample: CD4+ T cells sorted from PBMCs, taken around 25 months after vaccination. The CDR3 region has the DNA TGTGCCAGCAGCCAAGTCGGGAATGGCTACACCTTC. Amino acids: CASSQVGNGYTF.